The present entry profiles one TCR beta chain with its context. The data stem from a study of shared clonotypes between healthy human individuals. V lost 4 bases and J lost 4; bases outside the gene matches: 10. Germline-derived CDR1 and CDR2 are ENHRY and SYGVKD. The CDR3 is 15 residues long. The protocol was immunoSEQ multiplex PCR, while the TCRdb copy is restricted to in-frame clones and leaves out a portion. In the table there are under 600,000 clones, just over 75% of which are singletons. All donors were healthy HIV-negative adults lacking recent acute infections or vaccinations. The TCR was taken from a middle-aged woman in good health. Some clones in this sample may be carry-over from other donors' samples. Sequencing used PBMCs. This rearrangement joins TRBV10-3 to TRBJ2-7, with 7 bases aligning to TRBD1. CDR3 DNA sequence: TGTGCCATCAGTGCCCTCTCAGGGGGTGAGTACGAGCAGTACTTC. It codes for CAISALSGGEYEQYF.